This TCR beta chain was captured by sequencing in a study of long-term antiretroviral therapy in people with HIV. Sequencing relied on immunoSEQ assay v3.0, run at survey level. TCRdb keeps only in-frame clones here, not all; method: immunoSEQ multiplex PCR. In the table there are under 20,000 clones, about 89% of which are singletons. The germline V gene encodes CDR1 SGHNT and CDR2 YENEEA. V trimming: 6 bases; J trimming: 1 base; junction bases outside the gene matches: 6. The CDR3 contains 15 residues. A note on this clone: Antigen unknown.

Study-level results: CDR3 length ranges were narrower in HIV repertoires than in controls.

The source is a woman aged 40 to 50 with HIV. The input for sequencing was unsorted PBMCs, taken 0.6 years after starting antiretroviral therapy. The J gene is TRBJ2-3, the V gene TRBV11-3, with 8 bases lining up with TRBD2. The CDR3 DNA is TGTGCCAGCAGTTCCCCGACTAGCGGCACAGATACGCAGTATTTT. This translates into CASSSPTSGTDTQYF.